This TCR beta chain was recorded in a study of beta chain features in type 1 diabetes. Study-level findings and limits: The naive, central memory and Treg TCRB repertoires looked more alike in patients than they did in healthy donors. Across all four CD4+ subsets, people with type 1 diabetes showed modestly shorter TCRB CDR3s.

Reverse transcription of all isolated RNA meant that expressed TCRB transcripts were sequenced. The method was immunoSEQ multiplex PCR; TCRdb's version includes in-frame clones alone and lacks a portion of them. In the table there are some 640,000 clones, about 14% of which are singletons. Germline V gene sequence: CDR1 SEHNR, CDR2 FQNEAQ (reference sequence). Trimming shortened V by 2 bases and J by 5 bases, and 13 bases separated the two germline ends. The CDR3 length is 14 residues. This clone was picked up a small number of times. Its target is unknown. Sequencing used naive CD4+ T cells from blood. The chain joins TRBV7-9 to TRBJ2-7; no reliable D call. The sequence came from a man aged 18 to 29 with type 1 diabetes. CDR3 loop: CASSLSGPWDEQYF. The CDR3 nucleotides are TGTGCCAGCAGCTTATCCGGCCCCTGGGACGAGCAGTACTTC.